This T cell receptor (beta chain) was documented in a study of memory CD4+ T cells and cytomegalovirus serostatus. Study in general: Of the healthy Belgian adults, several were CMV seropositive and 20 to 30 seronegative.

The sort gate was single viable CD3+CD4+CD8-CD45RO+ cells for memory CD4+ T cells. Total CD4+ T cells were enriched by CD4 positive selection. Remarks on this clone: Its antigen is unknown.

Study-wide results and caveats: Suggested: most of the CMV-linked TCR signature lies in CD4+ memory cells.

Under the authors' procedure: After removing out-of-frame reads, around 2 million distinct TCRbeta sequences remained. The protocol was immunoSEQ multiplex PCR, while the TCRdb copy is restricted to in-frame clones and leaves out a portion. The V and J calls and clone size were taken over from that table, and D and trimming were inferred from the DNA. The sample contains almost 45,000 clones, around three quarters of which appear only once. The sample comprised memory CD4+ T cells from blood. This receptor was obtained from an adult in good health and CMV-seronegative.

DNA of the CDR3: TGTGCCAGCAGCCCAGGACTTAATGAGCAGTTCTTC. This codes for CASSPGLNEQFF. The rearrangement joins TRBV11-1 to TRBJ2-1; a weak D match, TRBD2 (5 bases). V shed 5 bases and J shed 7 bases, with 9 bases lying between them. Germline-derived CDR1 and CDR2 are SGHAT and FQDESV (reference sequence). The CDR3 is 12 residues long.